This T cell receptor (beta chain) was obtained from a study of blood T cell repertoires in COVID-19. Turning to the study itself: Sites in the United States, Italy and Spain provided acute and convalescent COVID-19 samples. T cells, B-cell-depleted T cells, or PBMCs supplied cDNA or gDNA.

V dropped 2 bases and J dropped 5 bases, with 15 bases sitting between them. Germline V gene data show CDR1 as SEHNR and CDR2 as FQNEAQ (reference sequence). The CDR3 spans 15 residues. As processed by the authors: Cell counts per sample came from amplifying reference gene primers. The method was immunoSEQ multiplex PCR; TCRdb's version includes in-frame clones alone and lacks a portion of them. That table furnishes V, J and clone size, whereas the DNA furnished D and trimming. The sample holds a few hundred thousand clones, around 83% seen once. The V and J genes are TRBV7-9 and TRBJ1-1; D is ambiguous. The sequenced material came from peripheral blood. The clonotype comes from a woman between 35 and 50 years old who had recovered from COVID-19. CDR3 amino acids: CASSLSGGLRTEAFF. The CDR3 DNA sequence: TGTGCCAGCAGCTTAAGTGGAGGGTTAAGGACTGAAGCTTTCTTT.